This TCR beta chain was recovered during a study of prognosis after radiotherapy for stage I lung cancer. Starting from genomic DNA, TCR beta CDR3 was amplified through two-round multiplex PCR. TRBV and TRBJ genes each had their own specific primers in first-round PCR. TCRdb passed the multiplex PCR reads through MiXCR, listing each CDR3 protein once. The sample contains approximately 10,000 distinct CDR3 sequences, 30% to 40% of which appear only once. Germline loops: CDR1 MNHNS, CDR2 SASEGT. Deletions cut 6 bases from V and 2 bases from J, with 14 bases between. The CDR3 is made up of 15 amino acids. This clonotype was observed many times.

The source material was PBMCs, sampled before or after stereotactic body radiation therapy (not recorded which). The receptor was isolated from a donor at least 50 years old with non-small cell lung cancer. The chain uses TRBV6-1 and TRBJ1-5; tentative D call: TRBD1 (5 bases). For the CDR3, the DNA is TGTGCCAGCAGCCGCACAGGCAGGGGCAATCAGCCCCAGCATTTT. This sequence encodes CASSRTGRGNQPQHF.